This TCR beta chain was documented in a study of shared clonotypes between healthy human individuals. Study results and caveats: Against clonotypes common to all four donors, non-shared ones had lower generation probabilities.

The CDR3 is made up of 16 amino acids. The ends lost 0 bases at V and 3 bases at J; junction bases unmatched: 7. The germline V gene encodes CDR1 LNHNV and CDR2 YYDKDF (reference sequence). Comment on this clone: What it binds is not known.

Clones were read by immunoSEQ multiplex PCR, and TCRdb kept only the in-frame ones, dropping some. The table records under 120,000 clones, about 67% of them present only once. The chain employs TRBV15 and TRBJ2-5; 7 bases are shared with TRBD1. The sequencing sample was made of memory CD8+ T cells sorted from blood. This sample's subset: CD45RO+ cells pooled with CCR7-negative TemRA cells. The TCR sequence derives from a woman aged 25-40 years in good health. DNA for the CDR3: TGTGCCACCAGCAGAGATAGGGCAGGGGGAAAAGAGACCCAGTACTTC. Amino acid sequence: CATSRDRAGGKETQYF.